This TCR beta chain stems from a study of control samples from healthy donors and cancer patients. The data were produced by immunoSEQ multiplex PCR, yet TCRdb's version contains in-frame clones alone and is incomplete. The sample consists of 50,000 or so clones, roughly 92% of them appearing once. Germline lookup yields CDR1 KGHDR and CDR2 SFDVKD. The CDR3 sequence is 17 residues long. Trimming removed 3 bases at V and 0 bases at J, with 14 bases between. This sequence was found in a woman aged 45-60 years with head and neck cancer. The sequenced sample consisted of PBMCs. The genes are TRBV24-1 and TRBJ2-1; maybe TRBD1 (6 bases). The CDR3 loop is CATSDPPGHFSYNEQFF. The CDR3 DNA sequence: TGTGCCACCAGTGATCCACCGGGACATTTCTCCTACAATGAGCAGTTCTTC.